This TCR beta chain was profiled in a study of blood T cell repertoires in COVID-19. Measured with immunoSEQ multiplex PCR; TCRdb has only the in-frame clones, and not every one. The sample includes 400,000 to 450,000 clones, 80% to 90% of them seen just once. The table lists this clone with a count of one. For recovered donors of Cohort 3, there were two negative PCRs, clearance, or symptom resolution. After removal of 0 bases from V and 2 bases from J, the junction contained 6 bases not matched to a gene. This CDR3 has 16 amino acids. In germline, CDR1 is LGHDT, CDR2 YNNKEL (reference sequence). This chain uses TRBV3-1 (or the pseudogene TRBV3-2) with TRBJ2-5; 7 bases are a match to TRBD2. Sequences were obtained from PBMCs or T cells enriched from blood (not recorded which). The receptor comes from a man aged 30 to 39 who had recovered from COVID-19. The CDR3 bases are TGTGCCAGCAGCCAAGATATGGCTAGCGGACAAGAGACCCAGTACTTC. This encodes CASSQDMASGQETQYF.